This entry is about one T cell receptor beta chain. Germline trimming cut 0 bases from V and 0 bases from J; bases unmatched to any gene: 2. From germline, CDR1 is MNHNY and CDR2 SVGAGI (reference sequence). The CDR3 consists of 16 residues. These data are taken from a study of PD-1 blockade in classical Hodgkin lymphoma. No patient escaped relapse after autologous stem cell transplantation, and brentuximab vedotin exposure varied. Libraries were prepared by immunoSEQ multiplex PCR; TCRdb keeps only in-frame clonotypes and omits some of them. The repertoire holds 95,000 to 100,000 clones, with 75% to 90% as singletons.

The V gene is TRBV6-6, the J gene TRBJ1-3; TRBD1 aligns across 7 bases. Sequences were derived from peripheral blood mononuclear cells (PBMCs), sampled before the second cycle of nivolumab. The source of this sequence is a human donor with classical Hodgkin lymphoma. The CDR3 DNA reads TGTGCCAGCAGTTACTCGACAGGGAGCTCTGGAAACACCATATATTTT. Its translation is CASSYSTGSSGNTIYF.